Listed below are T cell receptor beta chains from one sample, sequenced in a study of blood T cell repertoires in COVID-19. Clones were read by immunoSEQ multiplex PCR, and TCRdb kept only the in-frame ones, dropping some. The sample records about 86,000 clones, roughly 80% being singletons. Sequencing was carried out using peripheral blood. The receptors here all came from a middle-aged man with acute or convalescent COVID-19. CDR3s include the opening cysteine and the closing phenylalanine or tryptophan. A D gene is named only where the DNA matches it firmly. The size of a clone is reported for some rows only, either as once, few or many, or as a class for expanded clones.

few - TRBJ2-5 TRBV7-2 CASSENSGGGTQYF TGTGCCAGCAGCGAAAATAGTGGGGGAGGCACCCAGTACTTC
few TRBD1 TRBJ2-2 TRBV6-5 CAGGTGGTGELFF TGTGCCGGCGGGACAGGGGGCACCGGGGAGCTGTTTTTT
once - TRBJ2-3 TRBV25-1 CASSDGDTQYF TGTGCCAGCAGTGACGGAGATACGCAGTATTTT
- TRBD2 TRBJ2-7 TRBV25-1 CASRSEREGGYEQYF TGTGCCAGCAGGTCGGAGCGGGAGGGAGGCTACGAGCAGTACTTC
- - TRBJ2-1 TRBV6-5 CASLQIHEQFF TGTGCCAGCCTACAGATTCATGAGCAGTTCTTC
- TRBD1 TRBJ2-5 TRBV5-4 CASRLGTAQETQYF TGTGCCAGCAGGCTAGGGACAGCCCAAGAGACCCAGTACTTC
- TRBD2 TRBJ2-1 TRBV11-3 CASSFSTTSGNYNEQFF TGTGCCAGCAGCTTCTCCACTACTAGCGGGAACTACAATGAGCAGTTCTTC
- - TRBJ2-7 TRBV2 CASNPGASSYEQYF TGTGCCAGCAACCCAGGGGCATCGTCCTACGAGCAGTACTTC
- TRBD1 TRBJ2-5 TRBV11-2 CASSQGGLETQYF TGTGCCAGCAGCCAAGGGGGCTTAGAGACCCAGTACTTC
- TRBD1 TRBJ1-3 TRBV6-5 CASSLGQSSGNTIYF TGTGCCAGCAGCCTGGGACAGAGCTCTGGAAACACCATATATTTT
- TRBD1 TRBJ2-1 TRBV6-2/TRBV6-3 CASSPWTGKGNEQFF TGTGCCAGCAGTCCCTGGACAGGGAAGGGAAATGAGCAGTTCTTC
- TRBD1 TRBJ2-5 TRBV2 CASSKDRGLETQYF TGTGCCAGCAGTAAAGACAGGGGGCTAGAGACCCAGTACTTC
- TRBD1 TRBJ2-2 TRBV5-1 CASSYGTGGTGELFF TGCGCCAGCAGCTACGGGACAGGGGGCACCGGGGAGCTGTTTTTT
few - TRBJ2-3 TRBV6-1 CASSEGGVLDTQYF TGTGCCAGCAGTGAAGGGGGGGTTTTAGATACGCAGTATTTT
few - TRBJ1-3 TRBV7-9 CASSRGGAANLGNTIYF TGTGCCAGCAGCCGAGGGGGAGCTGCGAACCTTGGAAACACCATATATTTT
- - TRBJ1-1 TRBV4-1 CASSQGASEAFF TGCGCCAGCAGCCAAGGGGCATCTGAAGCTTTCTTT
- - TRBJ2-5 TRBV18 CASSPGAGQETQYF TGTGCCAGCTCACCGGGGGCCGGGCAAGAGACCCAGTACTTC
- TRBD2 TRBJ2-1 TRBV4-3 CASSQDRTSDYEQFF TGCGCCAGCAGCCAAGACAGGACTAGCGACTATGAGCAGTTCTTC
- TRBD2 TRBJ2-1 TRBV11-3 CASSPRSGGNNEQFF TGTGCCAGCAGCCCGAGGAGCGGGGGAAACAATGAGCAGTTCTTC
- - TRBJ1-2 TRBV5-1 CASSLADNSNYGYTF TGCGCCAGCAGCTTGGCGGACAACTCAAACTATGGCTACACCTTC
- - TRBJ2-4 TRBV18 CASSPPQGTKNIQYF TGTGCCAGCTCACCCCCCCAGGGCACCAAAAACATTCAGTACTTC
- - TRBJ1-4 TRBV30 CAGSRDSDEKLFF TGTGCCGGTTCCAGGGATTCAGATGAAAAACTGTTTTTT
- - TRBJ2-2 TRBV19 CASNYRNTGELFF TGTGCCAGTAATTACAGGAACACCGGGGAGCTGTTTTTT
- TRBD1 TRBJ2-5 TRBV6-6 CASRDRQGNGETQYF TGTGCCAGCAGAGACAGACAGGGGAACGGGGAGACCCAGTACTTC
- - TRBJ1-1 TRBV13 CASSLTRNTEAFF TGTGCCAGCAGCTTAACCAGGAACACTGAAGCTTTCTTT
few TRBD2 TRBJ2-5 TRBV14 CASSQVYRLAGGPLDLETQYF TGTGCCAGCAGCCAAGTATATCGGCTAGCGGGAGGGCCGTTAGATTTAGAGACCCAGTACTTC
- - TRBJ1-2 TRBV10-3 CAISGAGADEF TGTGCCATCAGTGGAGCGGGGGCGGACGAATTC
once - TRBJ1-3 TRBV7-9 CASSLAYRAGNTIYF TGTGCCAGCAGCTTAGCTTACAGGGCTGGAAACACCATATATTTT
- TRBD1 TRBJ1-2 TRBV10-3 CAISSDRAGYTF TGTGCCATCAGTTCGGACAGGGCTGGCTACACCTTC
- TRBD1 TRBJ2-2 TRBV5-1 CASSTGQGDDGELFF TGCGCCAGCAGTACTGGACAGGGTGACGACGGGGAGCTGTTTTTT
- TRBD2 TRBJ2-2 TRBV5-1 CASSPRLAGNTGELFF TGCGCCAGCAGCCCCCGACTAGCGGGAAACACCGGGGAGCTGTTTTTT
- - TRBJ1-6 TRBV7-9 CASSSGQLNSPLHF TGTGCCAGCAGCTCCGGACAGCTAAATTCACCCCTCCACTTT
- - TRBJ2-7 TRBV11-2 CASSLGRWEQYF TGTGCCAGCAGCTTAGGTCGGTGGGAGCAGTACTTC
- - TRBJ1-1 TRBV18 CASSPNREVTEAFF TGTGCCAGCTCACCGAACAGGGAAGTGACTGAAGCTTTCTTT
- TRBD2 TRBJ2-7 TRBV6-1 CASRPLAGVIEQYF TGTGCCAGCAGACCACTAGCGGGAGTAATCGAGCAGTACTTC
few - TRBJ2-7 TRBV18 CASSQGMGGLSYEQYF TGTGCCAGCTCACAAGGAATGGGGGGGCTCTCCTACGAGCAGTACTTC
- TRBD2 TRBJ2-1 TRBV7-2 CASSVSSGGYNEQFF TGTGCCAGCAGCGTATCTAGCGGGGGGTACAATGAGCAGTTCTTC
few - TRBJ1-3 TRBV2 CASRDGSSGNTIYF TGTGCCAGCCGAGACGGGAGCTCTGGAAACACCATATATTTT
- - TRBJ1-5 TRBV15 CATEATASNQPQHF TGTGCCACTGAAGCGACAGCGAGCAATCAGCCCCAGCATTTT
- TRBD1 TRBJ1-4 TRBV19 CASSSDRGRNEKLFF TGTGCCAGTAGTTCGGACAGGGGTCGGAATGAAAAACTGTTTTTT
- - TRBJ2-4 TRBV6-2/TRBV6-3 CASSYASTVALAKNIQYF TGTGCCAGCAGTTACGCGTCGACAGTAGCCTTAGCCAAAAACATTCAGTACTTC
- TRBD1 TRBJ1-2 TRBV28 CASRPGGLGYGYTF TGTGCCAGCAGACCAGGGGGACTGGGCTATGGCTACACCTTC